This TCR beta chain was captured in a study of blood T cell repertoires in COVID-19. Study in general: COVID-19 samples from acute and convalescent phases originated in the United States, Italy and Spain. The cDNA or gDNA used as material had been derived from T cells, B-cell-depleted T cells, or PBMCs.

The germline V and J ends were trimmed by 1 base and 5 bases, with 9 bases remaining between them. The CDR3 runs to 13 residues. CDR1 and CDR2 from the germline V gene are MGHRA and YSYEKL. Authors' data handling: From reference gene primer amplification, estimates of nucleated cell counts were derived. Sequenced by immunoSEQ multiplex PCR; TCRdb stores in-frame clones only, minus some. V, J and clone size are taken as reported in that table, and D and trimming were inferred from the DNA itself. The table lists about 190,000 clones, 70% to 90% of them singletons. The TCR sequence derives from a human donor in a cohort sampled during active COVID-19. The sample was peripheral blood. The rearrangement uses TRBV4-1 and TRBJ2-7; no definite D call. CDR3 coding DNA: TGCGCCAGCAGCCAAGGAGTCCGGGACGAGCAGTACTTC. Amino acids: CASSQGVRDEQYF.